This entry lists 14 T cell receptor beta chains sequenced from one sample in a study of T cell clones after liver transplantation. Measured with immunoSEQ multiplex PCR; TCRdb has only the in-frame clones, and not every one. This table holds tens of thousands of clones, about two thirds found once. Sequencing was performed on CD4+ T cells from blood, taken before liver transplant. These TCRs come from a human donor who received a liver transplant.

This clone has ten or more counts. In the same sample, other DNA sequences code for this CDR3. The genes are TRBV7-3 and TRBJ2-1, with TRBD2 identical over 9 bases. The ends lost 1 base at V and 7 bases at J; junction bases unmatched: 2. The CDR3 has 14 amino acids. Germline CDR1 SGHTA, CDR2 FQGTGA. The CDR3 sequence is CASSLSGGANEQFF. CDR3 DNA: TGTGCCAGCAGCTTAAGCGGGGGGGCGAATGAGCAGTTCTTC.

V usage is TRBV5-1 and J usage is TRBJ2-2, with D tentatively TRBD1 (6 bases). This CDR3 contains 15 residues. Germline V gene lookup returns CDR1 SGHRS and CDR2 YFSETQ. V was trimmed by 0 bases and J by 5 bases, leaving 11 bases between them. The CDR3 region is CASSLATGRTGELFF. The CDR3 nucleotides read TGCGCCAGCAGCTTGGCAACAGGGCGAACCGGGGAGCTGTTTTTT.

This chain connects TRBV30 to TRBJ2-7; a possible D gene is TRBD1 (5 bases). V was clipped by 1 base and J by 3 bases, with 10 bases between them. CDR1 is GTSNPN and CDR2 is SVGIG in the germline V gene (reference sequence). The CDR3 consists of 13 residues. DNA of the CDR3: TGTGCCTGGAGTGAGGGGAAGATCTACGAGCAGTACTTC. This codes for CAWSEGKIYEQYF. Together with reference TRBV30 and TRBJ2-7, the CDR3 gives the full variable domain: SQTIHQWPATLVQPVGSPLSLECTVEGTSNPNLYWYRQAAGRGLQLLFYSVGIGQISSEVPQNLSASRPQDRQFILSSKKLLLSDSGFYLCAWSEGKIYEQYFGPGTRLTVT.

V is TRBV7-2 and J is TRBJ1-3; 8 nucleotides agree with TRBD1. V trimming: 5 bases; J trimming: 0 bases; junction bases outside the gene matches: 3. Per germline, CDR1 SGHTA and CDR2 FQGNSA. The CDR3 runs to 15 residues. The CDR3 bases are TGTGCCAGCAGCCCGACAGGGGACTCTGGAAACACCATATATTTT. It translates to CASSPTGDSGNTIYF.

As DNA, the CDR3 is TGTGCCAGTAGTATAGAACCTGATGGCGGGGGGGCCTACGAGCAGTACTTC. This codes for CASSIEPDGGGAYEQYF. V gene TRBV19 combines with J gene TRBJ2-7; 9 bases agree with TRBD2. Germline trimming cut 0 bases from V and 2 bases from J; bases unmatched to any gene: 8. CDR1 is LNHDA, CDR2 SQIVND, per germline (reference sequence). This CDR3 region has 17 residues.

This sequence joins TRBV6-1 and TRBJ1-3, with 9 bases aligning to TRBD1. Trimming at V came to 1 base and at J to 2 bases, leaving 0 bases not matched to a gene. This CDR3 is built from 15 residues. CDR1 and CDR2 (germline): MNHNS, SASEGT. The CDR3 is CASSEGQGAGNTIYF. CDR3 sequence (DNA): TGTGCCAGCAGTGAAGGACAGGGGGCTGGAAACACCATATATTTT.

Relative to its sample, this clone is medium-sized (0.01 to 0.1%). The chain combines TRBV6-1 with TRBJ1-5; weak D call: TRBD1 (6 bases). V was pared by 6 bases and J by 0 bases, with 6 bases between. Germline V gene lookup returns CDR1 MNHNS and CDR2 SASEGT. This CDR3 comprises 13 residues. This CDR3 reads CASRDSSNQPQHF. DNA of the CDR3: TGTGCCAGCAGGGACAGTAGCAATCAGCCCCAGCATTTT.

This clone has a count of ten or more. The chain joins TRBV7-2 to TRBJ2-7; 12 bases map to TRBD2. From germline, CDR1 is SGHTA and CDR2 FQGNSA. After removal of 6 bases from V and 6 bases from J, the junction contained 9 bases not matched to a gene. The CDR3 consists of 15 residues. The CDR3 loop is CASSNYLAGGSEQYF. CDR3 sequence (DNA): TGTGCCAGCAGTAACTATCTAGCGGGGGGGTCCGAGCAGTACTTC.

This clone was recorded at least ten times. This rearrangement joins TRBV11-2 to TRBJ2-7, with D tentatively TRBD2 (5 bases). The ends were cut back, 2 bases at V and 1 base at J, with 12 bases in the middle. Germline CDR1 reads SGHAT; CDR2 reads FQNNGV. CDR3 length: 15 amino acids. The CDR3 spells CASSLSLAGSYEQYF. The CDR3 DNA is TGTGCCAGCAGCTTATCCCTAGCAGGATCCTACGAGCAGTACTTC.

The chain links TRBV28 to TRBJ1-5; D possibly corresponds to TRBD1 (6 bases). CDR1 MDHEN and CDR2 SYDVKM come from the germline V gene. The CDR3 consists of 13 residues. Trimming took off 5 bases at V and 4 bases at J, with 9 bases between the two ends. Here the CDR3 reads CASSRTVNQPQHF. CDR3 in DNA: TGTGCCAGCAGTAGGACAGTAAATCAGCCCCAGCATTTT.

V is TRBV30 and J is TRBJ2-6; D is unresolved. Per germline, CDR1 GTSNPN and CDR2 SVGIG (reference sequence). The CDR3 runs 16 residues. V lost 0 bases and J 0 bases, leaving 9 bases between the germline ends. The CDR3 loop reads CAWSVQSNSGANVLTF. The CDR3 DNA is TGTGCCTGGAGTGTACAGTCGAACTCTGGGGCCAACGTCCTGACTTTC.

This clone occurred once. The chain carries TRBV7-2 and TRBJ1-2; D possibly corresponds to TRBD1 (5 bases). Germline V gene lookup returns CDR1 SGHTA and CDR2 FQGNSA. V was pared by 1 base and J by 2 bases, with 11 bases between. The CDR3 runs 15 residues. DNA for the CDR3: TGTGCCAGCAGCTTAGACATGACAGAGAACTATGGCTACACCTTC. Translation gives CASSLDMTENYGYTF.

This chain uses TRBV6-5 with TRBJ1-6, with 7 nucleotides matching TRBD1. The CDR3 loop spans 15 amino acids. J lost 6 bases, V lost 5 bases, and 7 bases had no gene match. Germline V CDR1 and CDR2: MNHEY, SVGAGI. CDR3 sequence: CASSVQGNGNSPLHF. The CDR3 DNA is TGTGCCAGCAGTGTACAGGGGAATGGTAATTCACCCCTCCACTTT.

The chain employs TRBV29-1 and TRBJ1-1; 8 positions agree with TRBD1. The CDR3 covers 14 residues. Germline CDR1 reads SQVTM; CDR2 reads ANQGSEA. J lost 4 bases, V lost 6 bases, and 10 bases had no gene match. The chain's CDR3 is CSVPSPTGVTEAFF. The CDR3 DNA sequence: TGCAGCGTCCCCTCGCCGACAGGGGTCACTGAAGCTTTCTTT. Based on the CDR3 plus reference TRBV29-1 and TRBJ1-1, the full variable domain is SAVISQKPSRDICQRGTSLTIQCQVDSQVTMMFWYRQQPGQSLTLIATANQGSEATYESGFVIDKFPISRPNLTFSTLTVSNMSPEDSSIYLCSVPSPTGVTEAFFGQGTRLTVV.